The entry below describes one T cell receptor (beta chain). Its antigen is currently unknown. This record comes from a study of cytomegalovirus exposure and HLA in healthy donors. Study findings and constraints: According to the study, roughly 160 TCR beta chains were cytomegalovirus-associated.

CDR3 size: 17 residues. Germline values: CDR1 SGDLS, CDR2 YYNGEE. The primer mix had 60 Vbeta and 13 Jbeta primers. Repertoires were generated with immunoSEQ multiplex PCR, while TCRdb's copy carries only in-frame clones and drops some. Of 170,000 or so clones in the sample, around 80% were seen once. The chain combines TRBV9 with TRBJ2-5, with TRBD1 identical over 8 bases. TRBJ2-7 matches the DNA end more closely, so the J call is doubtful. The sample was PBMCs. The source is a woman aged 50 to 65 in good health and CMV-seropositive. The CDR3 DNA sequence: TGTGCCAGCAGCGCGCCCAGGGGGCACTTTCCTAGCTACGAGCAGTACTTC. Its protein is CASSAPRGHFPSYEQYF.